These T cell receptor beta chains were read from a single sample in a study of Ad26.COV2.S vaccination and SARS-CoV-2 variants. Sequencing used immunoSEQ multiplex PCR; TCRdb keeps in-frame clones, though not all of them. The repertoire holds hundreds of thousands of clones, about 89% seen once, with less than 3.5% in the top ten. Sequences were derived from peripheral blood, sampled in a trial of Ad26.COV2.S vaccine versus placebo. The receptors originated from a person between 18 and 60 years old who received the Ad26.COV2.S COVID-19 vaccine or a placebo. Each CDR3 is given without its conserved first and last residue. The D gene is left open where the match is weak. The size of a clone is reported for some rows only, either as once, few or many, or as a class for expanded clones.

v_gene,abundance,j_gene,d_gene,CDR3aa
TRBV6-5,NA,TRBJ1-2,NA,ASSYSSIDSYGYT
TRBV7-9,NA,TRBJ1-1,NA,ASSLAAEVEAF
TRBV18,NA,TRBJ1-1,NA,ASSPQTLNTEAF
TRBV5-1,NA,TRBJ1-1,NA,ASRSSPNTEAF
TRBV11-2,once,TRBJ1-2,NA,ASSLVQLQGGYT
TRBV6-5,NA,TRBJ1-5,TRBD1,ASSYSTGDHQPQH
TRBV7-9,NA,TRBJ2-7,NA,ASSLKGGTDEQY
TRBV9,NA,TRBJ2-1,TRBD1,ASGIRDQGAQF
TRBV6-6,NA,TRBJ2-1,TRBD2,ASSTLTSGAYNEQF
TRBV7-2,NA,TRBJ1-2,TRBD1,ASSFSARGGVYGYT
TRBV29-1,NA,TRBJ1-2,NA,SVEDLNLGYT
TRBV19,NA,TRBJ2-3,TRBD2,ASSLPGLRPEDTQY
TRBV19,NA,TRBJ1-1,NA,ASSIDHGMTEAF
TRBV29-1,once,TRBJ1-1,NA,SAGGQQNTEAF
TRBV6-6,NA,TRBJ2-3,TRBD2,ASSPDLAGVTDTQY
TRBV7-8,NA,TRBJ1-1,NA,ASSLGETEAF
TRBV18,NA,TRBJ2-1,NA,ASSSDKRNEQF
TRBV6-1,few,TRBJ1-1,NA,ASSEVTTGNTEAF
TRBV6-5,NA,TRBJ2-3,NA,ASSYSGIGTDTQY
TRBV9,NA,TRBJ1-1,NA,ASSPDWVRTEAF
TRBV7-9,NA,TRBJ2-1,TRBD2,ASSLTSGYNEQF
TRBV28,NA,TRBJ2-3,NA,ASSSYQGSGDTQY
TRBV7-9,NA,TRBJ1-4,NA,ATQRPGRDEKLF
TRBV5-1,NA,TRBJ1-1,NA,ASSLAWDTEAF
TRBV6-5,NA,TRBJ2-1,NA,ASSSSARF